The 17 T cell receptor beta chains below all came from one sample that was sequenced in a study of technical replicates of blood from several donors (dated by TCRdb to the late 2010s). To prepare the library, the immunoSEQ multiplex PCR assay was applied. As stored in TCRdb, this immuneACCESS dataset retains in-frame rearrangements with V and J assigned. A fraction of the clones does not appear; measured against another copy, unresolved V genes explain less than half of the discrepancy, and the remainder lacks a known reason. This sample has some 77,000 clones in its table, and more than 85% of those were observed once. The ten largest clonotypes hold approximately 0.41% of the sample. The sample consisted of T cells isolated from PBMCs. The receptors were sampled from a human donor in good health.

V usage is TRBV5-1 and J usage is TRBJ2-7; TRBD2 agrees at 10 bases. Losses at the gene ends were 4 bases for V and 2 bases for J; bases not matched to a gene: 9. The CDR3 is 16 residues long. Germline lookup yields CDR1 SGHRS and CDR2 YFSETQ. The CDR3 sequence is CASSVTYSGGTYEQYF. CDR3 nucleotide sequence: TGCGCCAGCAGCGTAACCTATAGCGGGGGGACCTACGAGCAGTACTTC. The full variable domain, with the rest looked up from reference TRBV5-1 and TRBJ2-7, is KAGVTQTPRYLIKTRGQQVTLSCSPISGHRSVSWYQQTPGQGLQFLFEYFSETQRNKGNFPGRFSGRQFSNSRSEMNVSTLELGDSALYLCASSVTYSGGTYEQYFGPGTRLTVT.

Only one count was recorded for this clone. The chain employs TRBV19 and TRBJ2-2; TRBD2 matches 9 bases. The CDR3 runs to 15 residues. With 7 bases clipped from V and 6 bases from J, the junction kept 9 bases outside the gene matches. Germline CDR1 LNHDA, CDR2 SQIVND (reference sequence). The CDR3 bases are TGTGCCAGTACCCCGGGACTAGCTCGTGCCGGGGAGCTGTTTTTT. Protein: CASTPGLARAGELFF.

The chain has TRBV28 and TRBJ1-5; D remains ambiguous. Germline V gives CDR1 MDHEN, CDR2 SYDVKM. CDR3 size: 11 residues. V was pared by 5 bases and J by 3 bases, with 2 bases between. CDR3 protein: CASSHNQPQHF. The CDR3 DNA follows: TGTGCCAGCAGTCACAATCAGCCCCAGCATTTT.

This clone was detected only a few times. The chain is built from TRBV4-2 and TRBJ1-1; tentative D call: TRBD1 (5 bases). This CDR3 is built from 13 residues. V was clipped by 0 bases and J by 8 bases, with 10 bases between them. Germline lookup yields CDR1 LGHNA and CDR2 YNFKEQ. The CDR3 loop is CASSQEVWTEAFF. The CDR3 DNA reads as TGTGCCAGCAGCCAAGAGGTTTGGACAGAAGCTTTCTTT.

The chain couples TRBV5-4 to TRBJ1-1; no reliable D call. This CDR3 has 17 residues. The germline V and J ends were trimmed by 0 bases and 2 bases, with 17 bases remaining between them. Germline loops: CDR1 SGHNT, CDR2 YYREEE (reference sequence). CDR3 amino acids: CASSLASDIPFNTEAFF. The DNA of the CDR3 is TGTGCCAGCAGCTTGGCCAGTGACATACCATTTAACACTGAAGCTTTCTTT.

The rearrangement links TRBV29-1 to TRBJ2-1; no reliable D call. The CDR3 is 13 residues long. V dropped 6 bases and J dropped 0 bases, with 9 bases sitting between them. Germline V gene lookup returns CDR1 SQVTM and CDR2 ANQGSEA. The CDR3 nucleotides are TGCAGCGTCAAGAGATCCTCCTACAATGAGCAGTTCTTC. Protein: CSVKRSSYNEQFF.

The CDR3 reads CASSFGTGALTGELFF. The CDR3 DNA reads TGTGCCAGTAGTTTCGGGACAGGGGCCCTGACCGGGGAGCTGTTTTTT. This chain joins TRBV19 and TRBJ2-2; TRBD1 matches 10 bases. CDR1 is LNHDA, CDR2 SQIVND, per germline (reference sequence). Trimming took 5 bases from V and 5 from J; bases not matched to a gene: 8. This CDR3 contains 16 residues.

In its sample, this clone was seen once. V usage is TRBV19 and J usage is TRBJ2-7; TRBD1 agrees at 8 bases. V shed 1 base, J shed 4 bases, and the junction held 0 bases outside the gene matches. This CDR3 region has 13 residues. Germline-derived CDR1 and CDR2 are LNHDA and SQIVND (reference sequence). The CDR3 DNA follows: TGTGCCAGTAGTATAGGGACAGGGTACGAGCAGTACTTC. Translation: CASSIGTGYEQYF.

The rearrangement joins TRBV4-1 to TRBJ2-7; D might be TRBD1 (5 bases). The V gene's germline CDR1 is MGHRA and CDR2 YSYEKL. The V and J ends lost 2 bases and 8 bases respectively, with 13 bases between them. The CDR3 loop spans 13 amino acids. CDR3 residues: CASSQIGQGKQYF. The DNA for the CDR3 is TGCGCCAGCAGCCAAATCGGGCAGGGCAAGCAGTACTTC.

The chain couples TRBV7-9 to TRBJ1-4; no firm D call. Trimming removed 0 bases from V and 5 bases from J, with 7 bases in between. The germline V gene has CDR1 SEHNR and CDR2 FQNEAQ (reference sequence). The CDR3 runs 14 residues. Here the CDR3 DNA reads TGTGCCAGCAGCTTAGCAATGGCCAATGAAAAACTGTTTTTT. Protein: CASSLAMANEKLFF.

The chain combines TRBV28 with TRBJ2-7, with 8 bases that match TRBD1. CDR1 is MDHEN, CDR2 SYDVKM, per germline. There are 12 residues in the CDR3. J was trimmed by 5 bases and V by 10 bases; bases with no gene match: 7. CDR3 nucleotide sequence: TGTGCCACTACGACAGGGGTTAACGAGCAGTACTTC. Translation: CATTTGVNEQYF. The variable domain in full, completed from reference TRBV28 and TRBJ2-7, reads DVKVTQSSRYLVKRTGEKVFLECVQDMDHENMFWYRQDPGLGLRLIYFSYDVKMKEKGDIPEGYSVSREKKERFSLILESASTNQTSMYLCATTTGVNEQYFGPGTRLTVT.

This clone was seen only a few times. This chain links TRBV28 with TRBJ2-7, with D perhaps TRBD1 (5 bases). Trimming shortened V by 5 bases and J by 4 bases, and 9 bases separated the two germline ends. CDR3 length: 12 amino acids. Germline CDR1 is MDHEN and CDR2 is SYDVKM. CDR3: CASSTQGYEQYF. The CDR3 nucleotides are TGTGCCAGCAGTACGCAGGGATACGAGCAGTACTTC.

This clone was counted between two and nine times. V gene TRBV7-3 combines with J gene TRBJ2-3; TRBD2 agrees at 7 bases. The germline V gene encodes CDR1 SGHTA and CDR2 FQGTGA. This CDR3 is built from 16 residues. Losses at the gene ends were 0 bases for V and 4 bases for J; bases not matched to a gene: 7. CDR3: CASSLTGGSISDTQYF. In nucleotides, the CDR3 is TGTGCCAGCAGCTTAACGGGCGGGAGTATATCAGATACGCAGTATTTT.

A few counts support this clone. The chain carries TRBV7-3 and TRBJ2-7; TRBD2 aligns across 7 bases. Germline V gives CDR1 SGHTA, CDR2 FQGTGA. The CDR3 totals 15 residues. V was pared by 1 base and J by 0 bases, with 3 bases of the junction left unmatched. This chain's CDR3 is CASSLKGGGSYEQYF. The CDR3 DNA is TGTGCCAGCAGCTTAAAAGGCGGGGGCTCCTACGAGCAGTACTTC.

The V and J genes are TRBV7-3 and TRBJ2-7, with 7 bases identical to TRBD2. This CDR3 region has 17 residues. Germline-derived CDR1 and CDR2 are SGHTA and FQGTGA. V dropped 4 bases and J dropped 0; count of bases not matched to a gene: 12. CDR3: CASSSHRGSGTSYEQYF. CDR3 sequence (DNA): TGTGCCAGCAGCTCCCATCGGGGGAGCGGGACCTCCTACGAGCAGTACTTC. The full variable domain, rest sourced from reference TRBV7-3 and TRBJ2-7, is GAGVSQTPSNKVTEKGKYVELRCDPISGHTALYWYRQSLGQGPEFLIYFQGTGAADDSGLPNDRFFAVRPEGSVSTLKIQRTERGDSAVYLCASSSHRGSGTSYEQYFGPGTRLTVT.

The CDR3 sequence: CASSLTGRYEQYF. CDR3 bases: TGTGCCAGCAGCTTAACGGGGAGGTACGAGCAGTACTTC. The chain carries TRBV7-6 and TRBJ2-7; tentatively, D is TRBD2 (6 bases). V lost 2 bases to trimming and J lost 4 bases, with 9 bases between them. The CDR3 is 13 amino acids. Looked up from germline, CDR1 is SGHVS and CDR2 is FNYEAQ.

The CDR3 nucleotides read TGTGCCAGCAGCGCCGAGGCCCACAATGAGCAGTTCTTC. It is translated as CASSAEAHNEQFF. The V and J genes are TRBV13 and TRBJ2-1; D is ambiguous. The CDR3 extends over 13 amino acids. The ends were cut back, 5 bases at V and 5 bases at J, with 10 bases in the middle. Germline values: CDR1 PRHDT, CDR2 FYEKMQ (reference sequence).